The 8 T cell receptor beta chains in this list originate from one sample, sequenced in a study of patients and donors after allogeneic stem cell transplantation (dated by TCRdb to the early 2020s). The method behind the library was RT-PCR. Sequencing was performed on a NextSeq 550. Through fastp at Q25 and MiXCR, TCRdb rebuilt clones from the public reads, retaining in-frame beta chains. CDR3 protein duplicates are merged, each entry listing the most common genes and DNA. The sample profile shows about a million distinct CDR3 sequences; roughly 18% of them were found once. Clones ranked in the top ten supply about 6% of the sample. The sample taken for sequencing was blood, either unsorted or a sorted T cell fraction (not recorded which). Every receptor here comes from a human donor who was either an allogeneic HSCT recipient or a stem cell or donor lymphocyte infusion donor (not recorded which). It is not recorded whose cells these are; they may come from a transplant donor.

This clonotype was detected a few times. The chain couples TRBV7-9 to TRBJ2-5, with 7 bases aligning to TRBD2. Germline CDR1 and CDR2: SEHNR and FQNEAQ (reference sequence). The CDR3 consists of 16 residues. The trim removed 2 bases at V and 1 base at J, leaving 7 bases unmatched. In DNA form, the CDR3 reads TGTGCCAGCAGCTTAACCGGACTAGGTGTCCAAGAGACCCAGTACTTC. The encoded protein is CASSLTGLGVQETQYF. The variable domain in full, completed from reference TRBV7-9 and TRBJ2-5, reads DTGVSQNPRHKITKRGQNVTFRCDPISEHNRLYWYRQTLGQGPEFLTYFQNEAQLEKSRLLSDRFSAERPKGSFSTLEIQRTEQGDSAMYLCASSLTGLGVQETQYFGPGTRLLVL.

The table lists this clonotype with a few counts. The chain couples TRBV6-5 to TRBJ1-1; D gene unclear. CDR1 MNHEY and CDR2 SVGAGI come from the germline V gene. V lost 2 bases, J lost 1 base, and 11 bases lay in between. This CDR3 has 15 amino acids. CDR3: CASSYRALGNTEAFF. The DNA for the CDR3 is TGTGCCAGCAGTTACAGGGCTCTAGGGAACACTGAAGCTTTCTTT.

This clonotype was counted only a few times. The genes are TRBV7-8 and TRBJ2-1, with a possible D match to TRBD2 (6 bases). Trimming removed 3 bases at V and 4 bases at J, with 13 bases between. Germline V gene data show CDR1 as SGHVS and CDR2 as FQNEAQ. This CDR3 has 15 residues. The CDR3 sequence is CASSFKGTGYNEQFF. CDR3 DNA: TGTGCCAGCAGCTTTAAAGGGACTGGATACAATGAGCAGTTCTTC.

This clonotype occurred a few times. The J gene is TRBJ2-3, the V gene TRBV5-6; 7 bases align to TRBD1. V gave up 2 bases and J gave up 1 base; unmatched junction bases: 4. Germline-derived CDR1 and CDR2 are SGHDT and YYEEEE. The CDR3 runs 15 residues. DNA for the CDR3: TGTGCCAGCAGCTTTAGACAGGGAGGCACAGATACGCAGTATTTT. This codes for CASSFRQGGTDTQYF.

The chain links TRBV20-1 to TRBJ2-1; no firm D call. Trimming took off 3 bases at V and 3 bases at J, with 6 bases between the two ends. The CDR3 totals 12 residues. Germline loops: CDR1 DFQATT, CDR2 SNEGSKA (reference sequence). CDR3 nucleotide sequence: TGCAGTGCTAGGGACGTCTACAATGAGCAGTTCTTC. Protein product: CSARDVYNEQFF.

The chain joins TRBV25-1 to TRBJ2-2, with D unresolved. Deletions cut 4 bases from V and 6 bases from J, with 12 bases between. CDR1 is MGHDK, CDR2 SYGVNS, per germline. The CDR3 is 14 amino acids. The CDR3 sequence is CASSVRPQAGELFF. The CDR3 DNA sequence: TGTGCCAGCAGTGTTAGACCCCAGGCCGGGGAGCTGTTTTTT. The full variable domain, completed using reference TRBV25-1 and TRBJ2-2, is EADIYQTPRYLVIGTGKKITLECSQTMGHDKMYWYQQDPGMELHLIHYSYGVNSTEKGDLSSESTVSRIRTEHFPLTLESARPSHTSQYLCASSVRPQAGELFFGEGSRLTVL.

The chain employs TRBV2 and TRBJ1-1; the D gene is possibly TRBD1 (5 bases). Trimming shortened V by 5 bases and J by 5 bases, and 12 bases separated the two germline ends. The CDR3 covers 13 residues. Germline V gives CDR1 SNHLY, CDR2 FYNNEI. CDR3 in DNA: TGTGCCAGCAGTAGTGATCAGGGTACTGAAGCTTTCTTT. This sequence encodes CASSSDQGTEAFF. Full variable domain (remainder filled in from reference TRBV2 and TRBJ1-1): EPEVTQTPSHQVTQMGQEVILRCVPISNHLYFYWYRQILGQKVEFLVSFYNNEISEKSEIFDDQFSVERPDGSNFTLKIRSTKLEDSAMYFCASSSDQGTEAFFGQGTRLTVV.

The chain combines TRBV12-3 or TRBV12-4 with TRBJ2-3; D remains ambiguous. Trimming cost V 3 bases and J 0 bases, with 16 bases left between them. The CDR3 is 17 amino acids. The CDR3 sequence is CASSFSGPKGSTDTQYF. The CDR3 coding sequence is TGTGCCAGCAGTTTTTCGGGCCCTAAAGGGAGCACAGATACGCAGTATTTT.